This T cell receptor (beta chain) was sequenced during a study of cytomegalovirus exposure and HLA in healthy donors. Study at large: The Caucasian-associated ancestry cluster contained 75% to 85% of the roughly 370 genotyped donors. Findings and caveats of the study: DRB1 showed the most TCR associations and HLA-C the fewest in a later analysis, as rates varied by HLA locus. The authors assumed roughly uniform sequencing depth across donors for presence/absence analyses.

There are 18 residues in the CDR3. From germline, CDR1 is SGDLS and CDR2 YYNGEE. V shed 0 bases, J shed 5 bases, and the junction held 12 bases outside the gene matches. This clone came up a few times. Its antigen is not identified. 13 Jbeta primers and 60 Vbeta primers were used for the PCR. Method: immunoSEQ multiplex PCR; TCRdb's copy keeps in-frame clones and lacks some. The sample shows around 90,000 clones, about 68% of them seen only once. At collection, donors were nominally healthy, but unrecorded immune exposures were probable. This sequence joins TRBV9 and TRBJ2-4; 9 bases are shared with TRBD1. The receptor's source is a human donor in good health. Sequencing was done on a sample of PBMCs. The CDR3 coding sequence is TGTGCCAGCAGCGTAGCTTCTGGGGACAGGGCCAAGCAAAACATTCAGTACTTC. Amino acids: CASSVASGDRAKQNIQYF.